These 17 T cell receptor beta chains originate from one sample sequenced in a study of T cells expressing NK-cell markers. From its re-call of the 5' RACE reads, TCRdb lists each CDR3 protein once, without DNA. This sample lists some 410,000 distinct CDR3 sequences; its ten largest clones have 6% to 8%. Sequenced input: blood T cells: a sorted CD56 or NKG2C T cell subset, CD4+ or CD8+ T cells, or bulk PBMC T cells (not recorded which). All receptors come from a woman aged 18 to 75 in good health.

The chain employs TRBV5-1 and TRBJ2-5; TCRdb calls TRBD2, which cannot be checked without DNA. Germline V gives CDR1 SGHRS, CDR2 YFSETQ. This CDR3 is built from 17 residues. CDR3 residues: CASSLDVTSGIKETQYF.

This chain joins TRBV29-1 and TRBJ1-1; TCRdb picks TRBD1, but there is no DNA to check that call. Germline CDR1 reads SQVTM; CDR2 reads ANQGSEA. The CDR3 has 12 residues. CDR3 sequence reads: CSVHRVGTEAFF. Full variable domain (rest looked up from reference TRBV29-1 and TRBJ1-1): SAVISQKPSRDICQRGTSLTIQCQVDSQVTMMFWYRQQPGQSLTLIATANQGSEATYESGFVIDKFPISRPNLTFSTLTVSNMSPEDSSIYLCSVHRVGTEAFFGQGTRLTVV.

The chain uses TRBV18 and TRBJ2-3; TCRdb lists TRBD2, though no DNA is available to test this call. This CDR3 comprises 16 residues. CDR1 and CDR2 (germline): KGHSH, LQKENI. CDR3 region: CASSPRVPTSTDTQYF.

The chain recombines TRBV6-2 or TRBV6-3 with TRBJ2-1; TCRdb lists TRBD2, though no DNA is available to test this call. Germline CDR1 is MNHEY and CDR2 is SVGEGT. The CDR3 has 15 residues. The CDR3 region is CASRNPSGDYNEQFF.

This rearrangement joins TRBV7-3 to TRBJ1-2. Germline CDR1 SGHTA, CDR2 FQGTGA. The CDR3 runs to 15 residues. CDR3 residues: CASSLYSVANYGYTF.

This chain links TRBV29-1 with TRBJ2-1. The germline V gene has CDR1 SQVTM and CDR2 ANQGSEA. CDR3 length: 11 amino acids. The CDR3 protein is CSVVFYNEQFF.

The chain employs TRBV5-4 and TRBJ1-1; the D call from TCRdb, TRBD1, cannot be confirmed without DNA. Germline loops: CDR1 SGHNT, CDR2 YYREEE (reference sequence). The CDR3 contains 13 residues. This chain's CDR3 is CASSATGNTEAFF.

This chain joins TRBV12-5 and TRBJ2-3; the TCRdb call, TRBD2, lacks DNA for checking. Germline assignment: CDR1 LGHNT and CDR2 FRNRAP. The CDR3 extends over 20 amino acids. This CDR3 is CASGLNGGLAGGKKSDTQYF.

The chain carries TRBV19 and TRBJ2-7; as DNA is missing, the TRBD2 call by TCRdb cannot be tested. This CDR3 has 14 amino acids. From germline, CDR1 is LNHDA and CDR2 SQIVND (reference sequence). The CDR3 sequence is CASSPPALSYEQYF.

This sequence joins TRBV7-2 and TRBJ2-7; as DNA is missing, the TRBD2 call by TCRdb cannot be tested. Germline V gene lookup returns CDR1 SGHTA and CDR2 FQGNSA. The CDR3 is made up of 16 amino acids. The CDR3 is CASSPRLAGGRREQYF.

The chain recombines TRBV27 with TRBJ2-5; the D call from TCRdb, TRBD1, cannot be confirmed without DNA. This CDR3 spans 16 amino acids. The germline V gene encodes CDR1 MNHEY and CDR2 SMNVEV (reference sequence). CDR3 region: CASSSRLRGAQETQYF.

The CDR3: CASGLSGELFF. V and J are TRBV5-1 and TRBJ2-2. CDR1 is SGHRS, CDR2 YFSETQ, per germline. This CDR3 has 11 residues.

The V call is TRBV7-2, the J call TRBJ1-2; without DNA, the TCRdb call of TRBD1 cannot be checked. The germline CDR1 and CDR2 sequences are SGHTA and FQGNSA. There are 13 residues in the CDR3. CDR3 sequence reads: CASSPPGQHGYTF.

The genes are TRBV15 and TRBJ1-2. This CDR3 is built from 13 residues. Germline CDR1 LNHNV, CDR2 YYDKDF (reference sequence). The CDR3 is CATSRETTLGYTF. The variable domain in full, with the rest retrieved from reference TRBV15 and TRBJ1-2, is DAMVIQNPRYQVTQFGKPVTLSCSQTLNHNVMYWYQQKSSQAPKLLFHYYDKDFNNEADTPDNFQSRRPNTSFCFLDIRSPGLGDTAMYLCATSRETTLGYTFGSGTRLTVV.

The V gene is TRBV6-2 or TRBV6-3, the J gene TRBJ2-6. CDR3 length: 15 amino acids. Germline values: CDR1 MNHEY, CDR2 SVGEGT. CDR3 residues: CASSYGAPGANVLTF.

This chain joins TRBV28 and TRBJ2-1. Per germline, CDR1 MDHEN and CDR2 SYDVKM. CDR3 length equals 13 residues. The CDR3: CAADGLNADEQFF.

This sequence joins TRBV6-1 and TRBJ2-2; TCRdb's D call, TRBD2, is unchecked because there is no DNA. This CDR3 contains 14 residues. The germline V gene has CDR1 MNHNS and CDR2 SASEGT. CDR3: CASVAGGNTGELFF.